This entry lists 8 T cell receptor beta chains sequenced from one sample in a study of metastatic and nonmetastatic thyroid tumors. Patients had received no treatment of any kind before thyroid surgery. TCRdb recomputed clones from the PCR reads via MiXCR. The data contain 30,000 or so clones, less than 30% of them singletons. Sequencing used blood. These receptors all stem from a female donor with papillary thyroid cancer or a benign thyroid nodule (not recorded which). Some clones in this sample may be carry-over from other donors' samples.

This clone has a handful of counts. V and J are TRBV15 and TRBJ2-5, with TRBD2 matching over 8 bases. Looked up from germline, CDR1 is LNHNV and CDR2 is YYDKDF (reference sequence). V lost 2 bases, J lost 5 bases, and 1 base stayed unmatched. CDR3 length: 13 amino acids. CDR3 sequence reads: CATSRIAGETQYF. In DNA, the CDR3 is TGTGCCACCAGCAGAATAGCGGGGGAGACCCAGTACTTC. The whole variable domain, filled in from reference TRBV15 and TRBJ2-5, reads DAMVIQNPRYQVTQFGKPVTLSCSQTLNHNVMYWYQQKSSQAPKLLFHYYDKDFNNEADTPDNFQSRRPNTSFCFLDIRSPGLGDTAMYLCATSRIAGETQYFGPGTRLLVL.

This clone was recorded many times. This chain uses TRBV11-3 with TRBJ1-6; maybe TRBD1 (5 bases). There are 19 residues in the CDR3. V shed 3 bases and J shed 1 base, with 19 bases lying between them. Germline V lookup: CDR1 SGHNT, CDR2 YENEEA. In DNA form, the CDR3 reads TGTGCCAGCAGCTTGGACCGGACACCCCACCGATCCTATAATTCACCCCTCCACTTT. Protein sequence: CASSLDRTPHRSYNSPLHF.

This clone is medium-sized (0.01 to 0.1%) in the sample. The gene calls are TRBV6-2 or TRBV6-3 and TRBJ1-6, with TRBD1 matching 8 bases. Germline CDR1 and CDR2: MNHEY and SVGEGT. This CDR3 contains 14 residues. Trimming took 5 bases from V and 5 from J; bases not matched to a gene: 2. CDR3 sequence: CASSTDRDNSPLHF. The CDR3 DNA reads as TGTGCCAGCAGTACGGACAGGGATAATTCACCCCTCCACTTT.

This clone was detected many times. V is TRBV9 and J is TRBJ1-2; the D is unclear. The V gene's germline CDR1 is SGDLS and CDR2 YYNGEE. Between the trimmed V and J ends, which lost 0 bases and 4 bases, there was a span of 10 bases. The length of the CDR3 is 14 residues. The CDR3 DNA follows: TGTGCCAGCAGCGTAGATGGCCATTTCTATGGCTACACCTTC. This translates into CASSVDGHFYGYTF.

The table lists this clone with a few counts. The sample carries other DNA sequences with the same CDR3. The rearrangement links TRBV27 to TRBJ1-1, with D perhaps matching TRBD1 (6 bases). From germline, CDR1 is MNHEY and CDR2 SMNVEV (reference sequence). The CDR3 runs 13 residues. V lost 11 bases and J lost 4, with 17 bases in between. CDR3: CAGTAGVRTEAFF. The DNA of the CDR3 is TGTGCCGGAACGGCAGGGGTTCGCACTGAAGCTTTCTTT.

In this sample, this clone turned up a few times. CDR3 sequence: CASGGQGFGYTF. In DNA, the CDR3 is TGTGCCAGCGGGGGACAGGGTTTTGGCTACACCTTC. This rearrangement joins TRBV12-3 or TRBV12-4 to TRBJ1-2, with 9 bases fitting TRBD1. This CDR3 spans 12 amino acids. The V segment lost 8 bases and the J segment 7 bases; nucleotides outside the gene matches: 5.

J is TRBJ1-2 and V is TRBV5-6; D gene uncertain. V dropped 7 bases and J dropped 5 bases, with 24 bases sitting between them. This CDR3 region has 16 residues. From germline, CDR1 is SGHDT and CDR2 YYEEEE. The DNA for the CDR3 is TGTGCCAGCTCCATTACCGGGTACCTCTTATATTATGGCTACACCTTC. It encodes CASSITGYLLYYGYTF.

There are many counts of this clone. The chain combines TRBV13 with TRBJ1-1; the D is unclear. Germline lookup yields CDR1 PRHDT and CDR2 FYEKMQ (reference sequence). V gave up 5 bases and J gave up 10 bases, with 11 bases separating them. This CDR3 contains 11 residues. Here the CDR3 DNA reads TGTGCCAGCAGCCTTGTGATCGGAGCTTTCTTT. Translating it yields CASSLVIGAFF. Based on the CDR3 plus reference TRBV13 and TRBJ1-1, the full variable domain is AAGVIQSPRHLIKEKRETATLKCYPIPRHDTVYWYQQGPGQDPQFLISFYEKMQSDKGSIPDRFSAQQFSDYHSELNMSSLELGDSALYFCASSLVIGAFFGQGTRLTVV.